Described below is a single T cell receptor beta chain sequence and its context. The antigen remains unidentified. This specimen belongs to a study of T cells in pancreatic ductal adenocarcinoma. Findings of the study overall: Tumors hold more CD45RO+ effector T cells, which may bias toward lower diversity. This surgical cohort overrepresents the minority presenting with early-stage disease.

Surgery without prior neoadjuvant therapy was the treatment of the selected pancreatic ductal adenocarcinoma patients. Germline trimming cut 1 base from V and 4 bases from J; bases unmatched to any gene: 14. Germline assignment: CDR1 SGHTA and CDR2 FQGNSA. The CDR3 is made up of 18 amino acids. TCRdb keeps only in-frame clones here, not all; method: immunoSEQ multiplex PCR. In the table there are 85,000 to 120,000 clones, roughly 96% of which are singletons. The rearrangement uses TRBV7-2 and TRBJ2-3; 7 positions match TRBD2. Sequenced material: PBMCs. The sequence was collected from a human donor with pancreatic ductal adenocarcinoma. The CDR3 protein is CASSLDLVTSDLSDTQYF. The CDR3 DNA is TGTGCCAGCAGCTTAGATTTAGTTACTAGCGATCTTTCAGATACGCAGTATTTT. The variable domain in full, with the rest retrieved from reference TRBV7-2 and TRBJ2-3, is GAGVSQSPSNKVTEKGKDVELRCDPISGHTALYWYRQSLGQGLEFLIYFQGNSAPDKSGLPSDRFSAERTGGSVSTLTIQRTQQEDSAVYLCASSLDLVTSDLSDTQYFGPGTRLTVL.